This T cell receptor (beta chain) came from a study of blood T cell repertoires in COVID-19. On the study more broadly: Samples of COVID-19 (acute and convalescent) were obtained from the United States, Italy and Spain. From T cells, B-cell-depleted T cells, or PBMCs came the material, which was cDNA or gDNA.

Under the authors' procedure: The authors estimated nucleated cell counts from reference gene primer amplification. Libraries were prepared by immunoSEQ multiplex PCR; TCRdb keeps only in-frame clonotypes and omits some of them. D and trimming were read from the DNA, whereas the V and J calls and clone size are those reported in that table. The sample lists approximately 210,000 clones, about 91% occurring once. V lost 6 bases, J lost 7 bases, and 15 bases lay in between. Germline V gives CDR1 SGHVS, CDR2 FQNEAQ. The CDR3 consists of 13 residues. The gene calls are TRBV7-8 and TRBJ2-5; possible D gene TRBD2, 6 bases. The sequencing input was peripheral blood. The source is a man under 40 with acute or convalescent COVID-19. This chain's CDR3 is CASRHLAPGTQYF. CDR3 nucleotides: TGTGCCAGCAGGCATCTAGCGCCAGGGACCCAGTACTTC.